This entry describes one TCR beta chain. The antigen is unknown. This sequence may be a read error, since a much larger clone differs from it by one base. This CDR3 has 11 residues. Germline lookup yields CDR1 GTSNPN and CDR2 SVGIG (reference sequence). This sample was taken from a study of regulatory T cells in long-lasting Graves disease. Study-wide results and limits: Repertoires from persistent disease leaned toward TRBV28, TRBJ1-2 and TRBJ2-5.

Described time point: persistent/refractory GD, antithyroid drugs over 5 years with positive TRAb. Following extraction of RNA from PBMCs, that RNA was used to make the TCR library. To make TCR beta libraries, researchers used iRepertoire HTBI primers and Arm-PCR of CDR3 regions. TCRdb reanalysed the multiplex PCR reads using MiXCR and keeps one entry per CDR3 protein. This table has 400,000 to 450,000 distinct CDR3 sequences, 23% appearing once. This chain links TRBV30 with TRBJ1-4; D unclear. The receptor was derived from a female donor with Graves disease. Here the sequenced sample was peripheral blood mononuclear cells (PBMCs), taken when the disease was refractory, from a patient treated with antithyroid drugs. The chain's CDR3 is CAWSRNEKLLF. DNA for the CDR3: TGTGCCTGGAGTCGTAATGAAAAACTGCTTTTT. Using reference TRBV30 and TRBJ1-4 for the parts outside the CDR3, the full variable domain is SQTIHQWPATLVQPVGSPLSLECTVEGTSNPNLYWYRQAAGRGLQLLFYSVGIGQISSEVPQNLSASRPQDRQFILSSKKLLLSDSGFYLCAWSRNEKLLFGSGTQLSVL.